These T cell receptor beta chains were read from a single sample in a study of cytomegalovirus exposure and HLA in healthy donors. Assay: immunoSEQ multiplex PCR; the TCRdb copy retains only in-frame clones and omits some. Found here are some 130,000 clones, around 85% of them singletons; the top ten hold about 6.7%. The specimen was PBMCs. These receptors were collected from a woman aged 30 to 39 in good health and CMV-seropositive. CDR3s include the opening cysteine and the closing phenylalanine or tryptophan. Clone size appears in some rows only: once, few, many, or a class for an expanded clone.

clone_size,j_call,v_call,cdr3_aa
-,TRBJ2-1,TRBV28,CASSPASGGQFF
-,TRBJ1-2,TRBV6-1,CASFRDRGDGYTF
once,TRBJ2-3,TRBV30,CAWSLQQGDTQYF
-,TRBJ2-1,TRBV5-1,CASSHGTGEYNEQFF
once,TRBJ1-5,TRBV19,CASKPQGTGGNQPQHF
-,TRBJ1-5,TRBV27,CASSLAVYSNQPQHF
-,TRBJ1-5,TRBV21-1,CASSLPGQGNQPQHF
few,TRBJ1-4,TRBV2,CASSELGTGDEKLFF
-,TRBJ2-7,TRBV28,CASSPVGEGNYEQYF
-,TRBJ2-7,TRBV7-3,CASSLKVGGTYEQYF
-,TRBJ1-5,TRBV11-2,CASSLNANQPQHF